Listed below are T cell receptor beta chains from one sample, sequenced in a study of blood T cell repertoires in COVID-19. The data were produced by immunoSEQ multiplex PCR, yet TCRdb's version contains in-frame clones alone and is incomplete. The sample has 60,000 to 70,000 clones, 65% to 90% seen once; the top ten hold under 8%. Material for sequencing was peripheral blood. The receptor set was obtained from a man aged 55 to 70 with acute or convalescent COVID-19. CDR3s include the opening cysteine and the closing phenylalanine or tryptophan. The D gene is left open where the match is weak. A clone size is listed for some rows: how often the clone was seen (once, few, many), or a class if it is expanded.

TRBV7-9	TRBJ2-5	.	.	CASSLAGGQKTQYF	TGTGCCAGCAGCTTAGCGGGGGGGCAGAAGACCCAGTACTTC
TRBV2	TRBJ1-1	.	.	CASSDRGGRTEAFF	TGTGCCAGCAGTGATCGGGGGGGTCGGACTGAAGCTTTCTTT
TRBV4-1	TRBJ1-1	.	TRBD1	CASSPLSGGYTEAFF	TGCGCCAGCAGCCCGCTTTCAGGGGGCTACACTGAAGCTTTCTTT
TRBV5-1	TRBJ1-2	.	.	CASSFTENYGYTF	TGCGCCAGCAGCTTTACAGAGAACTATGGCTACACCTTC
TRBV7-2	TRBJ2-6	.	.	CASSLFTGRTGANVLTF	TGTGCCAGCAGCTTATTTACAGGGAGAACTGGGGCCAACGTCCTGACTTTC
TRBV6-5	TRBJ1-5	.	.	CASRGRNNQPQHF	TGTGCCAGCCGAGGCAGAAACAATCAGCCCCAGCATTTT
TRBV5-4	TRBJ2-1	.	TRBD1	CASSARQGFGEQFF	TGTGCCAGCAGCGCCAGACAGGGCTTCGGCGAGCAGTTCTTC
TRBV11-2	TRBJ2-7	.	TRBD1	CASSPSSGQGKVVF	TGTGCCAGCAGCCCCTCTTCCGGACAGGGGAAGGTTGTGTTC
TRBV5-5	TRBJ2-7	.	.	CASSLAGGGSYEQYF	TGTGCCAGCAGCTTGGCCGGCGGCGGTTCCTACGAGCAGTACTTC
TRBV5-1	TRBJ2-5	.	.	CASGPQETQYF	TGCGCCAGCGGGCCTCAAGAGACCCAGTACTTC
TRBV18	TRBJ1-1	.	.	CASSPPGGNTEAFF	TGTGCCAGCTCACCACCGGGGGGGAACACTGAAGCTTTCTTT
TRBV29-1	TRBJ2-2	.	.	CSVAGSGELFF	TGCAGCGTTGCAGGGTCCGGGGAGCTGTTTTTT
TRBV7-2	TRBJ1-3	once	.	CASSLRDLHTIYF	TGTGCCAGCAGCTTAAGGGACTTACACACCATATATTTT
TRBV3-1/TRBV3-2	TRBJ2-3	.	TRBD2	CASSQFWASGGVSTDTQYF	TGTGCCAGCAGCCAGTTTTGGGCTAGCGGGGGCGTTAGCACAGATACGCAGTATTTT
TRBV11-2	TRBJ2-2	.	.	CATNWGDTGELFF	TGTGCCACCAACTGGGGGGACACCGGGGAGCTGTTTTTT
TRBV27	TRBJ2-5	once	TRBD1	CASSLWTGKETQYF	TGTGCCAGCAGTTTATGGACAGGGAAAGAGACCCAGTACTTC
TRBV24-1	TRBJ2-1	.	TRBD1	CATSDLAKGAQFF	TGTGCCACCAGTGATTTGGCGAAGGGGGCGCAGTTCTTC
TRBV6-6	TRBJ2-2	.	.	CASSYASGITGELFF	TGTGCCAGCAGTTACGCTTCGGGGATCACCGGGGAGCTGTTTTTT
TRBV24-1	TRBJ2-1	.	TRBD2	CATSDFGGTSSEQFF	TGTGCCACCAGTGATTTCGGCGGGACTAGCTCTGAGCAGTTCTTC
TRBV30	TRBJ2-4	.	.	CAWSSRTGLKYF	TGTGCCTGGAGTAGCCGTACAGGGCTCAAGTACTTC
TRBV7-9	TRBJ2-1	.	.	CASSLGVDNEQFF	TGTGCCAGCAGCTTAGGAGTAGACAATGAGCAGTTCTTC